What follows is one T cell receptor (beta chain) and its context. Its antigen remains unknown. Here immunoSEQ multiplex PCR was the method, and the copy in TCRdb shows in-frame clones only, minus some. The sample contains about 120,000 clones, roughly nine tenths of which appear only once. The sample comes from a study of graft-versus-host responses after intestinal transplantation. About the study: Every one of the recipients received anti-thymocyte globulin induction and afterwards took tacrolimus and steroids for three to four years.

Whole-study findings and limits: Peak circulating GvH clone levels were associated with early post-transplant HvG declines.

The sample here was unstimulated CD4+ T cells sorted from spleen or lymph node cells, taken before intestinal transplant. The receptor comes from a human donor who received an intestinal transplant.

CDR3 region: CASGEQGPNTEAFF. DNA for the CDR3: TGTGCCAGCGGAGAACAGGGCCCGAACACTGAAGCTTTCTTT. The chain couples TRBV2 to TRBJ1-1, with D tentatively TRBD1 (6 bases). V lost 8 bases, J lost 1 base, and 14 bases lay in between. CDR1 and CDR2 (germline): SNHLY, FYNNEI. The CDR3 length is 14 residues.